The table lists the clone carrying this T cell receptor (beta chain) with many counts. The antigen is undetermined. TCRdb used MiXCR to reprocess the 5' RACE reads, holding one entry per CDR3 protein. The sample has hundreds of thousands of distinct CDR3 sequences, roughly 6% seen once. This entry is derived from a study of identical twins. Findings and caveats of the study: A partial confounding effect on zero-insertion analyses could come from invariant MAIT and iNKT cells.

Germline CDR1 LGHNA, CDR2 YSLEER. The CDR3 length is 18 residues. The J segment lost 2 bases and the V segment lost 1 base, leaving 11 bases of the junction unmatched. This rearrangement joins TRBV4-3 to TRBJ2-3, with TRBD2 identical over 8 bases. Input material: naive T cells sorted from blood. The receptor was derived from a man aged 18 to 30 in good health. CDR3 in DNA: TGCGCCAGCAGCCAAGGGGCCGGGACTAGGGGCGCCACAGATACGCAGTATTTT. It codes for CASSQGAGTRGATDTQYF.